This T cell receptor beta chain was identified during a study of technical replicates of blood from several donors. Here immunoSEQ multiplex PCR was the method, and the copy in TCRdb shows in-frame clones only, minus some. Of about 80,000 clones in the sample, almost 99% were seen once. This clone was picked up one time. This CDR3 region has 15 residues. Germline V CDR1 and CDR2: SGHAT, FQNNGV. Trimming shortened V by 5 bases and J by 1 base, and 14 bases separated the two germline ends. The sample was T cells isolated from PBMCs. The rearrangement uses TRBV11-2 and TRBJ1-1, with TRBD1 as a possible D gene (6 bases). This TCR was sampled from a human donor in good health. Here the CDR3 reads CASSLLTGTNTEAFF. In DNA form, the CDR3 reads TGTGCCAGCAGCCTGCTGACAGGAACGAACACTGAAGCTTTCTTT.